The rows below give T cell receptor beta chains drawn from one sample of a study of T cell responses to AZD1222 COVID-19 vaccine. Some clones are missing from TCRdb's copy, which holds only in-frame ones; the method was immunoSEQ multiplex PCR. The sample comprises 150,000 to 200,000 clones, 94% of which are singletons, and under 6% rests with the top ten. Sequenced here: peripheral blood, sampled 28 days after the second AZD1222 dose. The source is an adult who received the AZD1222 COVID-19 vaccine. Both conserved end residues are part of each CDR3. D genes are given only for firm matches. Size tells how often a clone was seen (once, few, many) or the class of an expanded clone, and some rows leave it out.

d_call j_call clone_size v_call cdr3_aa cdr3_nt
- TRBJ1-5 - TRBV19 CASSSPGGAGQPQHF TGTGCCAGTAGCTCCCCCGGGGGCGCAGGTCAGCCCCAGCATTTT
- TRBJ2-3 - TRBV6-5 CASGTLGGLDTQYF TGTGCCAGCGGGACACTTGGGGGGTTGGATACGCAGTATTTT
TRBD1 TRBJ2-7 - TRBV30 CAWAPGQGPKDGAPGSYEQYF TGTGCCTGGGCTCCGGGACAGGGGCCAAAGGACGGGGCCCCGGGATCCTACGAGCAGTACTTC
- TRBJ1-2 - TRBV6-5 CASRMGTSLYGYTF TGTGCCAGCAGAATGGGGACCTCTCTCTATGGCTACACCTTC
- TRBJ2-1 - TRBV7-2 CASSLVGQTHNEQFF TGTGCCAGCAGCTTAGTTGGACAGACGCACAATGAGCAGTTCTTC
- TRBJ2-1 - TRBV27 CASSPPSGAPYNEQFF TGTGCCAGCAGCCCCCCCTCAGGGGCTCCCTACAATGAGCAGTTCTTC
- TRBJ1-1 - TRBV4-2 CASSQDRYTEAFF TGTGCCAGCAGCCAAGACAGATACACTGAAGCTTTCTTT
- TRBJ1-6 - TRBV7-7 CASSLDYTSPLHF TGTGCCAGCAGCTTAGATTACACTTCACCCCTCCACTTT
TRBD1 TRBJ1-2 - TRBV30 CAWRGQGVRGYTF TGTGCCTGGAGAGGACAGGGGGTCCGTGGCTACACCTTC
- TRBJ1-1 - TRBV5-1 CATRELTNTEAFF TGCGCCACCCGGGAGTTAACGAACACTGAAGCTTTCTTT
- TRBJ2-5 once TRBV19 CASSIGQLGTQYF TGTGCCAGTAGTATAGGTCAGCTGGGAACCCAGTACTTC
TRBD1 TRBJ1-1 - TRBV6-5 CASSYSGQGASEAFF TGTGCCAGCAGTTACTCGGGACAGGGGGCCTCTGAAGCTTTCTTT
- TRBJ1-5 - TRBV29-1 CSVGQDSNQPQHF TGCAGCGTTGGACAGGATAGCAATCAGCCCCAGCATTTT
TRBD2 TRBJ2-1 - TRBV4-2 CASSQSPSGRVNIEQFF TGTGCCAGCAGCCAATCTCCTAGCGGGAGGGTTAATATTGAGCAGTTCTTC
- TRBJ1-1 - TRBV30 CAWSVSRDTEAFF TGTGCCTGGAGTGTAAGTCGAGACACTGAAGCTTTCTTT
- TRBJ1-1 - TRBV3-1/TRBV3-2 CASSPPGRGTEAFF TGTGCCAGCAGCCCACCGGGCAGGGGCACTGAAGCTTTCTTT
TRBD2 TRBJ2-3 - TRBV27 CASSLLAGGTDTQYF TGTGCCAGCAGTCTACTCGCGGGAGGTACAGATACGCAGTATTTT
- TRBJ1-5 - TRBV4-3 CASSQDWAPSLGRPQHF TGCGCCAGCAGCCAAGATTGGGCGCCGTCCTTGGGGCGACCCCAGCATTTT
- TRBJ1-2 - TRBV7-2 CASSQGRINYGYTF TGTGCCAGCAGCCAGGGACGGATTAACTATGGCTACACCTTC
- TRBJ1-2 - TRBV9 CASSVGAPAGYYGYTF TGTGCCAGCAGCGTAGGCGCTCCGGCAGGGTACTATGGCTACACCTTC
TRBD1 TRBJ1-1 - TRBV7-9 CASSPMTGGYTEAFF TGTGCCAGCAGCCCCATGACAGGGGGATACACTGAAGCTTTCTTT
- TRBJ2-1 - TRBV28 CASSTPPVPYNEQFF TGTGCCAGCAGTACCCCTCCGGTTCCCTACAATGAGCAGTTCTTC
TRBD2 TRBJ2-1 - TRBV27 CASSPITGTSGSAYNEQFF TGTGCCAGCAGTCCCATTACCGGGACTAGCGGGAGTGCGTACAATGAGCAGTTCTTC
- TRBJ2-3 - TRBV12-5 CASGDTDTQYF TGTGCTAGTGGGGACACAGATACGCAGTATTTT
- TRBJ2-1 - TRBV6-5 CASNDPRSYNEQFF TGTGCCAGCAACGACCCCCGCTCCTACAATGAGCAGTTCTTC
TRBD2 TRBJ2-7 - TRBV6-4 CASSAEPGTSEQYF TGTGCCAGCAGTGCCGAGCCGGGGACTAGCGAGCAGTACTTC
- TRBJ2-7 few TRBV13 CASSHPTGFNEQYF TGTGCCAGCAGCCACCCAACAGGGTTCAACGAGCAGTACTTC
- TRBJ2-1 few TRBV4-1 CASSQRLLLEVREQFF TGCGCCAGCAGCCAACGACTTCTTTTAGAAGTCCGTGAGCAGTTCTTC
- TRBJ1-2 - TRBV20-1 CSARDPYGYTF TGCAGTGCTAGAGATCCCTATGGCTACACCTTC
- TRBJ2-7 - TRBV7-2 CASSFKTTYEQYF TGTGCCAGCAGCTTTAAGACAACCTACGAGCAGTACTTC
- TRBJ1-4 - TRBV15 CATSRVASVNEKLFF TGTGCCACCAGCAGAGTCGCCAGCGTTAATGAAAAACTGTTTTTT